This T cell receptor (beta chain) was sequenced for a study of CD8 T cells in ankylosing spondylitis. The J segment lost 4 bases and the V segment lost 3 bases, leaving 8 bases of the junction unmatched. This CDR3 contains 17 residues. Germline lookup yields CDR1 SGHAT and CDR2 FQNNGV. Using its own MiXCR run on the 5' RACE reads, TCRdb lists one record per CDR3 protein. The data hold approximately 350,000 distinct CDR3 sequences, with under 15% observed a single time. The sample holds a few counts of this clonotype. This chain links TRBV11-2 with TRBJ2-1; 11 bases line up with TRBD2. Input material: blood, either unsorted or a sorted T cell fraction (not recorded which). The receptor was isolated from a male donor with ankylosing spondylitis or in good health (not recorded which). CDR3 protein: CASSFSSGGLGYNEQFF. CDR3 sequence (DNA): TGTGCCAGCAGCTTCTCTAGCGGGGGGCTAGGGTACAATGAGCAGTTCTTC.